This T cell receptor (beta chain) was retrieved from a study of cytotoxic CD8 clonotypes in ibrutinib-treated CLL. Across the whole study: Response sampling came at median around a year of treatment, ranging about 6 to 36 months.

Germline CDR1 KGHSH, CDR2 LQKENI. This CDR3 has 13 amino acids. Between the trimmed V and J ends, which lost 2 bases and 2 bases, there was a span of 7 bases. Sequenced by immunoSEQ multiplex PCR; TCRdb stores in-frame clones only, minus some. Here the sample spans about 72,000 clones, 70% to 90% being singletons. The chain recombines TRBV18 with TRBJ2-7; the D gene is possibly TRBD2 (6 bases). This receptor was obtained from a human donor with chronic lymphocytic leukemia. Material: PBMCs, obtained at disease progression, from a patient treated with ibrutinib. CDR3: CASSPGRTYEQYF. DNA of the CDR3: TGTGCCAGCTCACCAGGGAGGACCTACGAGCAGTACTTC.